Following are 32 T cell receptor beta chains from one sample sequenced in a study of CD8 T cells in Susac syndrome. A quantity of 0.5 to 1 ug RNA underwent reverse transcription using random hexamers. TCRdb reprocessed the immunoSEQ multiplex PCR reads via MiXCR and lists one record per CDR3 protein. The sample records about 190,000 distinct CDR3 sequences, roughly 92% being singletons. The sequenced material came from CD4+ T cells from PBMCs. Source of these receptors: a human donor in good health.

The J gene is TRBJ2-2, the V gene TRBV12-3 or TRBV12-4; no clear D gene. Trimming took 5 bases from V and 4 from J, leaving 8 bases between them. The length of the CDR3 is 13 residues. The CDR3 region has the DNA TGTGCCAGCAGTAGGTGGGGCACCGGGGAGCTGTTTTTT. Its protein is CASSRWGTGELFF.

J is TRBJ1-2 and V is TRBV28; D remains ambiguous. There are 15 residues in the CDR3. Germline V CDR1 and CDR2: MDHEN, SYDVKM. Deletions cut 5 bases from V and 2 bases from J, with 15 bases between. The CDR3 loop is CASSEARMENYGYTF. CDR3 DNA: TGTGCCAGCAGTGAGGCCAGGATGGAGAACTATGGCTACACCTTC.

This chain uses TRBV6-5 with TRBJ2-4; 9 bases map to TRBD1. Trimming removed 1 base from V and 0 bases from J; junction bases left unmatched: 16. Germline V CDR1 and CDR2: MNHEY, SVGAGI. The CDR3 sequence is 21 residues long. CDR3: CASSYLIPGTGWKGAKNIQYF. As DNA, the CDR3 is TGTGCCAGCAGTTACTTGATTCCGGGGACAGGGTGGAAAGGAGCCAAAAACATTCAGTACTTC.

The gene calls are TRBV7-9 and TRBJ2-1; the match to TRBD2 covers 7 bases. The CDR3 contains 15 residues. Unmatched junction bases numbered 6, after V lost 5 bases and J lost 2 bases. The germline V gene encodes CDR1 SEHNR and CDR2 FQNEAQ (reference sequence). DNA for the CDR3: TGTGCCAGCAGCCCGAGTCGGGGGGCCTACAATGAGCAGTTCTTC. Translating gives CASSPSRGAYNEQFF. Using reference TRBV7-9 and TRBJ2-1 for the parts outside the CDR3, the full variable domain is DTGVSQNPRHKITKRGQNVTFRCDPISEHNRLYWYRQTLGQGPEFLTYFQNEAQLEKSRLLSDRFSAERPKGSFSTLEIQRTEQGDSAMYLCASSPSRGAYNEQFFGPGTRLTVL.

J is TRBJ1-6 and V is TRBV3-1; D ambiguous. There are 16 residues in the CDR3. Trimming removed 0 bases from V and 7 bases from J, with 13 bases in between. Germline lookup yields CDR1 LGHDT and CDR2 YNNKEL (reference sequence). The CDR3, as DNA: TGTGCCAGCAGCCAAGAACCCCTCTCCAGGAATTCACCCCTCCACTTT. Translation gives CASSQEPLSRNSPLHF. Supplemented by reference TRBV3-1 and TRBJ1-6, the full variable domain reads DTAVSQTPKYLVTQMGNDKSIKCEQNLGHDTMYWYKQDSKKFLKIMFSYNNKELIINETVPNRFSPKSPDKAHLNLHINSLELGDSAVYFCASSQEPLSRNSPLHFGNGTRLTVT.

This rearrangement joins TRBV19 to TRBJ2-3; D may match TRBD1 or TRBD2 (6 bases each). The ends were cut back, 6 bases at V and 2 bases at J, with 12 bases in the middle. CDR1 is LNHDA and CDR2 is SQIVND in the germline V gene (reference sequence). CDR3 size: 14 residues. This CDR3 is CASRTRGPTDTQYF. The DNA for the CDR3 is TGTGCCAGTAGGACACGGGGGCCCACAGATACGCAGTATTTT.

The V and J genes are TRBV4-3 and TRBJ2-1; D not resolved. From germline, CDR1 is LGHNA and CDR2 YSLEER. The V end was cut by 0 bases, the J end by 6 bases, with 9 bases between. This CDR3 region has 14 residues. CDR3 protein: CASSQDPNSNEQFF. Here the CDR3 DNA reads TGCGCCAGCAGCCAAGATCCTAACAGCAATGAGCAGTTCTTC.

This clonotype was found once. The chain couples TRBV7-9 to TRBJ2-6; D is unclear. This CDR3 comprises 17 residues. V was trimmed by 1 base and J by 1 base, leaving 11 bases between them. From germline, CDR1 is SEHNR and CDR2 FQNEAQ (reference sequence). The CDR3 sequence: CASSLDSALSGANVLTF. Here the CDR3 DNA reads TGTGCCAGCAGCTTAGATTCGGCTTTATCTGGGGCCAACGTCCTGACTTTC.

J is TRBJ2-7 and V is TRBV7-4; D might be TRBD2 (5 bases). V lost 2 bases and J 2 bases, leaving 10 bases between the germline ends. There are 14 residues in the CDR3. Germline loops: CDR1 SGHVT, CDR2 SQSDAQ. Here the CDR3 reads CASSLWPGTYEQYF. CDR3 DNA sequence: TGTGCCAGCAGCTTATGGCCCGGGACCTACGAGCAGTACTTC.

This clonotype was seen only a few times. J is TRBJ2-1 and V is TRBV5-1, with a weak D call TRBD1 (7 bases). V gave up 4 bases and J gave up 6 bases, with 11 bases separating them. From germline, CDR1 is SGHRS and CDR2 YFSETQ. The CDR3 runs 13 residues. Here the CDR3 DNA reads TGCGCCAGCAGCGGCGGGACAGTCAATGAGCAGTTCTTC. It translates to CASSGGTVNEQFF.

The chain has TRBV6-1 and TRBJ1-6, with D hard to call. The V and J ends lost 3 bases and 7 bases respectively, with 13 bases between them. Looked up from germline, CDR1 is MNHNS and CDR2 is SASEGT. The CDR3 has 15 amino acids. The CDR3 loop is CASSDGNGLNSPLHF. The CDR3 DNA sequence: TGTGCCAGCAGTGATGGAAATGGACTAAATTCACCCCTCCACTTT.

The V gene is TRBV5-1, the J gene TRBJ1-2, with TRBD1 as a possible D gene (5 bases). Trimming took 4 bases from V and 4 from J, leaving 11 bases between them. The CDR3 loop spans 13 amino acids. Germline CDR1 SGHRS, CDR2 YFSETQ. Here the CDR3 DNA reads TGCGCCAGCAGCCCCAGGGAATTCTATGGCTACACCTTC. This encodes CASSPREFYGYTF.

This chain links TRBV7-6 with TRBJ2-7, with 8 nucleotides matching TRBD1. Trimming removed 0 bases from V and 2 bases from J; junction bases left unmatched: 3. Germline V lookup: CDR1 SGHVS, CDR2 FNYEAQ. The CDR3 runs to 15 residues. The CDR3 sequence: CASSLATGDAYEQYF. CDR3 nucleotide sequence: TGTGCCAGCAGCTTAGCGACAGGGGATGCCTACGAGCAGTACTTC.

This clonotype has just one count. The chain's CDR3 is CASSLGRGGVNTEAFF. CDR3 DNA: TGTGCCAGCAGCTTAGGCAGGGGAGGAGTGAACACTGAAGCTTTCTTT. The rearrangement uses TRBV13 and TRBJ1-1; tentative D call: TRBD1 (6 bases). The CDR3 length is 16 residues. CDR1 and CDR2 (germline): PRHDT, FYEKMQ (reference sequence). V lost 0 bases and J lost 0, with 11 bases in between.

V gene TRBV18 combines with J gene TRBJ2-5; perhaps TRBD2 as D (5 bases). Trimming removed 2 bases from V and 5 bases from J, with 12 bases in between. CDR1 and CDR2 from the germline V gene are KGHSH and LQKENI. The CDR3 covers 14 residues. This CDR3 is CASSPTTTGETQYF. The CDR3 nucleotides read TGTGCCAGCTCACCAACGACGACGGGGGAGACCCAGTACTTC.

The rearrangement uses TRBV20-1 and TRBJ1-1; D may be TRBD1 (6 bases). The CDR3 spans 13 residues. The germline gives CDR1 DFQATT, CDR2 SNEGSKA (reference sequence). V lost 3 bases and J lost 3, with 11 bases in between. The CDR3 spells CSARDSRDTEAFF. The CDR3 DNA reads TGCAGTGCTAGGGACAGCCGTGACACTGAAGCTTTCTTT.

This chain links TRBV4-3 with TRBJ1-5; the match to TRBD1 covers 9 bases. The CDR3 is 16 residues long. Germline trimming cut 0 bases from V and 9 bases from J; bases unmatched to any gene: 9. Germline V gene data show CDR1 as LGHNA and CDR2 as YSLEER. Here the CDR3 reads CASSQDSGTGGLPQHF. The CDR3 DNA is TGCGCCAGCAGCCAAGATTCGGGTACAGGGGGCTTGCCCCAGCATTTT.

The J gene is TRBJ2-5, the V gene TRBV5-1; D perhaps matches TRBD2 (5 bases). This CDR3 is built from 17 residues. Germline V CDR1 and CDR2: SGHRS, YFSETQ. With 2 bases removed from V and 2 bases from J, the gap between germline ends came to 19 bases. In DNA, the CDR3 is TGCGCCAGCAGCTTAACCCCCCCTGGAGCGGTACAAGAGACCCAGTACTTC. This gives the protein CASSLTPPGAVQETQYF. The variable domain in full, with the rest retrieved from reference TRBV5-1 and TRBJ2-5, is KAGVTQTPRYLIKTRGQQVTLSCSPISGHRSVSWYQQTPGQGLQFLFEYFSETQRNKGNFPGRFSGRQFSNSRSEMNVSTLELGDSALYLCASSLTPPGAVQETQYFGPGTRLLVL.

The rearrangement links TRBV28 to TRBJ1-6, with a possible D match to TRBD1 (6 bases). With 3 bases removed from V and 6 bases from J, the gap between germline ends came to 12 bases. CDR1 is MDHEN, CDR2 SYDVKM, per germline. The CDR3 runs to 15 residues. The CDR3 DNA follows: TGTGCCAGCAGTTTTAGGGGGGGAGGTAATTCACCCCTCCACTTT. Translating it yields CASSFRGGGNSPLHF. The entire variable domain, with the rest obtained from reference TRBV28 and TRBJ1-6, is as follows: DVKVTQSSRYLVKRTGEKVFLECVQDMDHENMFWYRQDPGLGLRLIYFSYDVKMKEKGDIPEGYSVSREKKERFSLILESASTNQTSMYLCASSFRGGGNSPLHFGNGTRLTVT.

CDR3 region: CASSIGRGYQETQYF. As DNA, the CDR3 is TGTGCCAGTAGTATTGGGCGGGGTTACCAAGAGACCCAGTACTTC. J is TRBJ2-5 and V is TRBV19; TRBD2 might be the D (6 bases). CDR3 length: 15 residues. Trimming cost V 3 bases and J 0 bases, with 11 bases left between them. Germline-derived CDR1 and CDR2 are LNHDA and SQIVND (reference sequence).

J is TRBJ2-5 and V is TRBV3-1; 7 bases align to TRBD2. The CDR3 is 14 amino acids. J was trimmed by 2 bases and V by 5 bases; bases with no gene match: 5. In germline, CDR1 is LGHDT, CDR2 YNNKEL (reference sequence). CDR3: CASSGGGSQETQYF. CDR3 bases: TGTGCCAGCAGCGGGGGGGGGTCTCAAGAGACCCAGTACTTC.

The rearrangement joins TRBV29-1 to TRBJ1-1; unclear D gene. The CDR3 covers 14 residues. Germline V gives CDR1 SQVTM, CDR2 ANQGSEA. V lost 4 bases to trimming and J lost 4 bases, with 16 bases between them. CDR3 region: CSVGRHRALTEAFF. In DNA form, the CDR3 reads TGCAGCGTTGGGCGCCATAGAGCACTCACTGAAGCTTTCTTT.

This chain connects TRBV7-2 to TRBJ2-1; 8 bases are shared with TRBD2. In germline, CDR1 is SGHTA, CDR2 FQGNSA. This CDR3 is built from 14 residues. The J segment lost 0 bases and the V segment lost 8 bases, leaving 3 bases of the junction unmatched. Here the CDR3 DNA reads TGTGCCAGCGGAGCGGGGGCCTCCTACAATGAGCAGTTCTTC. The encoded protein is CASGAGASYNEQFF. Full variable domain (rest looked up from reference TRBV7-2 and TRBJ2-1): GAGVSQSPSNKVTEKGKDVELRCDPISGHTALYWYRQSLGQGLEFLIYFQGNSAPDKSGLPSDRFSAERTGGSVSTLTIQRTQQEDSAVYLCASGAGASYNEQFFGPGTRLTVL.

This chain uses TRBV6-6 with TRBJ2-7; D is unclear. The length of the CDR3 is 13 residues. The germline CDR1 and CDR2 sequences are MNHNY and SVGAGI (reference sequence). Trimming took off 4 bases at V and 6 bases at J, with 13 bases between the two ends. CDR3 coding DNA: TGTGCCAGCAGTTCCCGAGGATTTCGCGAGCAGTACTTC. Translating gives CASSSRGFREQYF.

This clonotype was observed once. The CDR3 nucleotides read TGTGCCAGCAGTGTTCGGGAAGGCTACACCTTC. Translation: CASSVREGYTF. The genes are TRBV2 and TRBJ1-2; no firm D call. Trimming took 4 bases from V and 8 from J, leaving 8 bases between them. The germline gives CDR1 SNHLY, CDR2 FYNNEI. CDR3 length: 11 amino acids.

This CDR3 is CASSLRMGYTF. The CDR3 DNA reads TGTGCCAGCAGCTTACGAATGGGCTACACCTTC. This chain uses TRBV3-1 with TRBJ1-2; D is ambiguous. Germline CDR1 and CDR2: LGHDT and YNNKEL (reference sequence). The ends were cut back, 5 bases at V and 8 bases at J, with 9 bases in the middle. CDR3 length: 11 residues.

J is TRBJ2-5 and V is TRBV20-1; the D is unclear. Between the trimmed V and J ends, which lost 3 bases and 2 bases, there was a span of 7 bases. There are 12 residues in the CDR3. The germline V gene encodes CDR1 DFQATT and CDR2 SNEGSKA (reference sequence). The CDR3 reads CSASDAQETQYF. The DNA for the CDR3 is TGCAGTGCTAGCGATGCGCAAGAGACCCAGTACTTC.

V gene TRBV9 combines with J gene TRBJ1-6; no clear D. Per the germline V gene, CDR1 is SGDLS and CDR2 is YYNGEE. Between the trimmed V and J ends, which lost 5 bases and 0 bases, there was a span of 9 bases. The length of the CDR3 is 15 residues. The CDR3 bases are TGTGCCAGCAGTACCCAAAGCTCCTATAATTCACCCCTCCACTTT. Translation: CASSTQSSYNSPLHF.

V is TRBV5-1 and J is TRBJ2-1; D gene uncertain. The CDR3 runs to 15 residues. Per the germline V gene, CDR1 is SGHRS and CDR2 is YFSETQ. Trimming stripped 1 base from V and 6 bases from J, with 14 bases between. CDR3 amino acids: CASSLLQRIGNEQFF. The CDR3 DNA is TGCGCCAGCAGCTTGCTCCAGAGGATCGGCAATGAGCAGTTCTTC.

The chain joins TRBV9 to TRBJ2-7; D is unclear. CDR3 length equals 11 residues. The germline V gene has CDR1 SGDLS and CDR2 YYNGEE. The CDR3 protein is CCAAPSYEQYF. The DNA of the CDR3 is TGTTGCGCCGCCCCATCCTACGAGCAGTACTTC. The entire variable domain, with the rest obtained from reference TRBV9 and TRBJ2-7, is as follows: DSGVTQTPKHLITATGQRVTLRCSPRSGDLSVYWYQQSLDQGLQFLIQYYNGEERAKGNILERFSAQQFPDLHSELNLSSLELGDSALYFCCAAPSYEQYFGPGTRLTVT.

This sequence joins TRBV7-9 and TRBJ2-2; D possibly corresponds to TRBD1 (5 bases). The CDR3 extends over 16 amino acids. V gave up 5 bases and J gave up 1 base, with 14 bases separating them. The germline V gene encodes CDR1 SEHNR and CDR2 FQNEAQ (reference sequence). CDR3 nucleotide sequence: TGTGCCAGCAGCCTCAGGGTACAGATGAACACCGGGGAGCTGTTTTTT. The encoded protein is CASSLRVQMNTGELFF.

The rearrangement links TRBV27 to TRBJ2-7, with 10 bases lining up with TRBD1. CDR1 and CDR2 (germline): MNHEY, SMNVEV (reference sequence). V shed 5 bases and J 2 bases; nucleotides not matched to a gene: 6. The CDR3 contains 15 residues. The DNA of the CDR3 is TGTGCCAGCAGTCCCCGGACAGGGGGGACCTACGAGCAGTACTTC. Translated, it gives CASSPRTGGTYEQYF.